Sequencing of this T cell receptor (beta chain) was carried out in a study of identical twins. cDNA carried unique molecular identifiers, and a universal primer site was added by template switching. TCRdb passed the 5' RACE reads through MiXCR, listing each CDR3 protein once. Among 300,000 or so distinct CDR3 sequences listed, roughly 9.7% were seen once. This clonotype was detected many times. Healthy Caucasians supplied all donations. V was cut by 1 base and J by 2 bases, with 13 bases left in between. CDR1 and CDR2 (germline): SGHVS, FNYEAQ. The CDR3 consists of 16 residues. The same data also contributed to another study, on yellow fever vaccine responses in identical twins.

The source is a woman younger than 30 in good health. This rearrangement joins TRBV7-6 to TRBJ2-3; the D gene is possibly TRBD2 (7 bases). The source material was CD8+ T cells sorted from blood. The CDR3: CASSLDLGGPTDTQYF. The DNA for the CDR3 is TGTGCCAGCAGCTTAGATCTGGGGGGGCCCACAGATACGCAGTATTTT.